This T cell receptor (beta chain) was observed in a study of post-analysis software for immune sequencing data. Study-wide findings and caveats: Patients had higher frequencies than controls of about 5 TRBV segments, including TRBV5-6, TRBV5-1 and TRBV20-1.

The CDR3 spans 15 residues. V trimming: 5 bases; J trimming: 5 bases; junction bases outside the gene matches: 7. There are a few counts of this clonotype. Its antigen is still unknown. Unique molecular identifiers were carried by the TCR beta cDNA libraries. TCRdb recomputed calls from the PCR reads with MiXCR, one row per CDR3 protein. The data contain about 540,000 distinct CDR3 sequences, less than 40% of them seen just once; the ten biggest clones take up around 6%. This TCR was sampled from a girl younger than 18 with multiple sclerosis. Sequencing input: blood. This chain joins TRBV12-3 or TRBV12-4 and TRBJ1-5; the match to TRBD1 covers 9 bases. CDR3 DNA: TGTGCCAGCAGTCCCAGACAGGGGGTCTATCAGCCCCAGCATTTT. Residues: CASSPRQGVYQPQHF.